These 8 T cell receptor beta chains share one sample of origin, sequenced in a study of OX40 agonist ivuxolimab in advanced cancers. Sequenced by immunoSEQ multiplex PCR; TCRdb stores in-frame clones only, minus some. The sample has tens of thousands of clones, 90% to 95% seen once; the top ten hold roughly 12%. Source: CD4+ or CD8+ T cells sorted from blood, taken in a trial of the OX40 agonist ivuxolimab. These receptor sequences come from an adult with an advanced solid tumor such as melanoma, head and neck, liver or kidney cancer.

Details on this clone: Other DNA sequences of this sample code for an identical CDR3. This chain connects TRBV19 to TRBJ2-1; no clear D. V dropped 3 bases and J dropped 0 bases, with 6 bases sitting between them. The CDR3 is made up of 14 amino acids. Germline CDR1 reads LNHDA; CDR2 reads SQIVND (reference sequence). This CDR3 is CASSIADSYNEQFF. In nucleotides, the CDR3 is TGTGCCAGTAGTATTGCGGACTCCTACAATGAGCAGTTCTTC.

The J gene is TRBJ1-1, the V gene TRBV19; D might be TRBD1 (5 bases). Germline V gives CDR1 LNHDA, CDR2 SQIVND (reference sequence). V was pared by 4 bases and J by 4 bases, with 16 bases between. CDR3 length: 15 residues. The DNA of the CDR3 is TGTGCCAGTAGTACCCGGGGGGACTCGGTCACTGAAGCTTTCTTT. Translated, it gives CASSTRGDSVTEAFF. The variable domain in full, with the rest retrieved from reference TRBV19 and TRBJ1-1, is DGGITQSPKYLFRKEGQNVTLSCEQNLNHDAMYWYRQDPGQGLRLIYYSQIVNDFQKGDIAEGYSVSREKKESFPLTVTSAQKNPTAFYLCASSTRGDSVTEAFFGQGTRLTVV.

The CDR3 sequence: CASSYSTGPGELFF. The CDR3 DNA reads TGTGCCAGCAGTTACTCGACGGGCCCCGGGGAGCTGTTTTTT. J is TRBJ2-2 and V is TRBV6-5, with D unclear. Trimming left V 0 bases short and J 6 bases short, with 8 bases between. The CDR3 has 14 residues. The germline V gene encodes CDR1 MNHEY and CDR2 SVGAGI.

In DNA, the CDR3 is TGCAGCGTTGAAGATCGGGCAGGGGATGGCTACACCTTC. Translating gives CSVEDRAGDGYTF. The V and J genes are TRBV29-1 and TRBJ1-2; possibly TRBD1 for D (6 bases). This CDR3 spans 13 amino acids. CDR1 SQVTM and CDR2 ANQGSEA come from the germline V gene. V was cut by 0 bases and J by 6 bases, with 11 bases left in between.

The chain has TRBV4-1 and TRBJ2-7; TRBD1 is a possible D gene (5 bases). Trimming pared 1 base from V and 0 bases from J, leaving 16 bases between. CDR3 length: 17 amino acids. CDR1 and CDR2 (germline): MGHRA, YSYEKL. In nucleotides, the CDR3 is TGCGCCAGCAGCCAAGTTAAGACAGCCTCAAGCTCCTACGAGCAGTACTTC. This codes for CASSQVKTASSSYEQYF.

CDR3 in DNA: TGCGCCAGCAGTGGGGACAGGGTAAAGCAGTTCTTC. Encoded protein: CASSGDRVKQFF. The V call is TRBV10-1, the J call TRBJ2-1; 9 bases fit TRBD1. CDR1 and CDR2 (germline): WNHNN, SYGVQD (reference sequence). With 4 bases clipped from V and 11 bases from J, the junction kept 3 bases outside the gene matches. The CDR3 extends over 12 amino acids.

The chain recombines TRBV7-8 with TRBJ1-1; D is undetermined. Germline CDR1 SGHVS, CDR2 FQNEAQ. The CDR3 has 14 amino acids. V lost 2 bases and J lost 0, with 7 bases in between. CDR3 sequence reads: CASSLRGVNTEAFF. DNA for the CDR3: TGTGCCAGCAGCTTAAGAGGCGTGAACACTGAAGCTTTCTTT.

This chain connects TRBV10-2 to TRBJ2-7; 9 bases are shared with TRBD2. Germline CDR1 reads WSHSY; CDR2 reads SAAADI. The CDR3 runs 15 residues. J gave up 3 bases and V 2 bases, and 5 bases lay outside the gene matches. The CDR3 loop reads CASSEVIAGDYEQYF. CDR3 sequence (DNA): TGCGCCAGCAGTGAGGTGATAGCGGGGGACTACGAGCAGTACTTC.